Below are 3 T cell receptor beta chains sequenced from a single sample in a study of blood T cell repertoires in COVID-19. This table comes from immunoSEQ multiplex PCR, and its TCRdb copy is limited to in-frame clones, with some not included. The sample has 150,000 or so clones, approximately 84% seen once. The material sequenced was peripheral blood. The origin of the receptors is a man aged 40-50 years who had recovered from COVID-19.

The CDR3 spells CASSSQPGRTQETQYF. In DNA form, the CDR3 reads TGCGCCAGCAGTAGTCAGCCAGGGCGAACCCAAGAGACCCAGTACTTC. This sequence joins TRBV5-1 and TRBJ2-5; tentatively, D is TRBD1 (5 bases). This CDR3 has 16 residues. Trimming took 5 bases from V and 1 from J, leaving 18 bases between them. Germline-derived CDR1 and CDR2 are SGHRS and YFSETQ.

The chain carries TRBV2 and TRBJ1-5; 8 positions agree with TRBD1. CDR1 and CDR2 (germline): SNHLY, FYNNEI. V shed 5 bases and J 1 base; nucleotides not matched to a gene: 7. This CDR3 is built from 16 residues. CDR3 region: CASSRTGGESNQPQHF. CDR3 in DNA: TGTGCCAGCAGTCGCACAGGGGGTGAGAGCAATCAGCCCCAGCATTTT.

This rearrangement joins TRBV10-3 to TRBJ1-6; 9 nucleotides agree with TRBD1. This CDR3 spans 17 amino acids. Trimming took 0 bases from V and 11 from J; bases not matched to a gene: 11. Germline V gene data show CDR1 as ENHRY and CDR2 as SYGVKD. Written as DNA, the CDR3 is TGTGCCATCAGTGAGTCCGGGACAGGGATAGTGGCCGCACCCCTCCACTTT. It codes for CAISESGTGIVAAPLHF.